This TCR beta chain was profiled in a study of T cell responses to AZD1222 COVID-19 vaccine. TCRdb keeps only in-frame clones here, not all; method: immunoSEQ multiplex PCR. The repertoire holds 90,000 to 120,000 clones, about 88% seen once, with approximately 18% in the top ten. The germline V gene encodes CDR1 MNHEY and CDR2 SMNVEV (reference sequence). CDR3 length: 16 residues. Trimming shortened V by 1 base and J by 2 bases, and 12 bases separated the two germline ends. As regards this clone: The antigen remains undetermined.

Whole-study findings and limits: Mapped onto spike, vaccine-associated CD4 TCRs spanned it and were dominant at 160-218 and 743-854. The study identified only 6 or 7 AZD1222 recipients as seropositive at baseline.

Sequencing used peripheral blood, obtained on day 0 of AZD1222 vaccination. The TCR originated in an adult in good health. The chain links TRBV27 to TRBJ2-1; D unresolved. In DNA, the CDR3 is TGTGCCAGCAGTTTATATGGCCAGCTACCCTACAATGAGCAGTTCTTC. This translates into CASSLYGQLPYNEQFF.